The present entry profiles one T cell receptor (beta chain) with its context. These data belong to a study of blood T cell repertoires in COVID-19. Only in-frame clones appear in the TCRdb table, and some are missing; sequencing was by immunoSEQ multiplex PCR. This table holds 200,000 to 250,000 clones, about 80% found once. This clonotype was obtained from a woman older than 75 with acute or convalescent COVID-19. Sequencing used peripheral blood.

The CDR3 reads CASRIGDGSYEQYF. CDR3 DNA: TGTGCCAGTAGAATCGGGGATGGCTCCTACGAGCAGTACTTC. The rearrangement links TRBV19 to TRBJ2-7; D perhaps matches TRBD2 (5 bases). The germline CDR1 and CDR2 sequences are LNHDA and SQIVND (reference sequence). Trimming pared 6 bases from V and 0 bases from J, leaving 12 bases between. The CDR3 totals 14 residues.